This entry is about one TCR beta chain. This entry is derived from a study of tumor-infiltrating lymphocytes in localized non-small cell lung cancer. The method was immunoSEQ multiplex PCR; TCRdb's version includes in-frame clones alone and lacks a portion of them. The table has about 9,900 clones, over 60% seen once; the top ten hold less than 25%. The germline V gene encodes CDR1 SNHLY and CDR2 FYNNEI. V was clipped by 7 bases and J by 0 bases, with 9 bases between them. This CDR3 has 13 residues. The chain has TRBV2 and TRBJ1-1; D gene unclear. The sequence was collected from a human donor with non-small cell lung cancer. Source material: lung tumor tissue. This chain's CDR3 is CASTTVMNTEAFF. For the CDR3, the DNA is TGTGCCAGCACCACAGTGATGAACACTGAAGCTTTCTTT.